This TCR beta chain was identified in a study of T cell responses to AZD1222 COVID-19 vaccine. Whole-study results and caveats: None of the repertoires were sampled until the peak T cell response had passed. The donor cohort was predominantly white British with a female majority, and clonal diversity may have been underestimated.

The protocol was immunoSEQ multiplex PCR, while the TCRdb copy is restricted to in-frame clones and leaves out a portion. The sample includes 95,000 to 130,000 clones, 80% to 90% of them seen just once. V lost 0 bases and J 6 bases, leaving 2 bases between the germline ends. Germline V gives CDR1 SGHNT, CDR2 YENEEA. This CDR3 has 12 amino acids. On this clone itself: Its target is not known.

Sequenced material: peripheral blood, taken on day 0 of MenACWY control vaccination. The gene calls are TRBV11-3 and TRBJ2-2, with D hard to call. This clonotype was sampled from an adult in good health. DNA for the CDR3: TGTGCCAGCAGCTTAGAGGCCGGGGAGCTGTTTTTT. This gives the protein CASSLEAGELFF. Drawing the rest from reference TRBV11-3 and TRBJ2-2, the complete variable domain is EAGVVQSPRYKIIEKKQPVAFWCNPISGHNTLYWYLQNLGQGPELLIRYENEEAVDDSQLPKDRFSAERLKGVDSTLKIQPAELGDSAVYLCASSLEAGELFFGEGSRLTVL.